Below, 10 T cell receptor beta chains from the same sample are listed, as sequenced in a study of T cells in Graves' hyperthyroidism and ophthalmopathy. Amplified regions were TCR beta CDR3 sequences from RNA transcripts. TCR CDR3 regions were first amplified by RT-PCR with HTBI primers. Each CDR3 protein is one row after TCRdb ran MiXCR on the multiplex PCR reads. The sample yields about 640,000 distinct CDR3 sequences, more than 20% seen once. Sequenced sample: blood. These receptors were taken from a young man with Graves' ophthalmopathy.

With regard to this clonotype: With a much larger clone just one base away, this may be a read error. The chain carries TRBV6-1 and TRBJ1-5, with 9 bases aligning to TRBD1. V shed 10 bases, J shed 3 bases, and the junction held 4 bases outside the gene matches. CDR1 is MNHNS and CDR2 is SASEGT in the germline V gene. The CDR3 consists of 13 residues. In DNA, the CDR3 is TGTGCCACCCGGGACAGGGTCAATCAGCCCCAGCATTTT. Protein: CATRDRVNQPQHF.

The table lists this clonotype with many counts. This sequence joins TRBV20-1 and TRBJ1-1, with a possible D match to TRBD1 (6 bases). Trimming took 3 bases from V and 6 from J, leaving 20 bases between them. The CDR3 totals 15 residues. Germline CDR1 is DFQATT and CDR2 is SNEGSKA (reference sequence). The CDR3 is CSARSGQYEVSEAFF. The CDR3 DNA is TGCAGTGCTAGGAGTGGACAGTATGAGGTTTCTGAAGCTTTCTTT.

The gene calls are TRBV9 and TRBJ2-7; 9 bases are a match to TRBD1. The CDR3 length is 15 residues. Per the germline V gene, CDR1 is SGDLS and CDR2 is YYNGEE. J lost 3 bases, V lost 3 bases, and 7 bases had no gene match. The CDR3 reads CASSAGTGGIYEQYF. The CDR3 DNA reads TGTGCCAGCAGCGCCGGAACAGGGGGCATCTACGAGCAGTACTTC.

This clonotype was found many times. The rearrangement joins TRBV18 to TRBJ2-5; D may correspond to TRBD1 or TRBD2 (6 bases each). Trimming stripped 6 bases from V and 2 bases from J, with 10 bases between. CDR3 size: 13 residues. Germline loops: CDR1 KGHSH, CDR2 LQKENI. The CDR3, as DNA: TGTGCCAGCTCGCGGGACACACAAGAGACCCAGTACTTC. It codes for CASSRDTQETQYF. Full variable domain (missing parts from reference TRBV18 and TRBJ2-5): NAGVMQNPRHLVRRRGQEARLRCSPMKGHSHVYWYRQLPEEGLKFMVYLQKENIIDESGMPKERFSAEFPKEGPSILRIQQVVRGDSAAYFCASSRDTQETQYFGPGTRLLVL.

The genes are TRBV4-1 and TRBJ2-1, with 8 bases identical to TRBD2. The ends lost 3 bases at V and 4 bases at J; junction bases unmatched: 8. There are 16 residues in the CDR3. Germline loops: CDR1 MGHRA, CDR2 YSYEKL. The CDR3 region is CASSQVREAPYNEQFF. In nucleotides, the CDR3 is TGCGCCAGCAGCCAGGTGCGGGAGGCCCCATACAATGAGCAGTTCTTC.

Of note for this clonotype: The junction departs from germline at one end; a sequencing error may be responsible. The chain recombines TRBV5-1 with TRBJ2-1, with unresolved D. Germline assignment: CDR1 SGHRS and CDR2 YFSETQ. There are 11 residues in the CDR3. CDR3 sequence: CASSLFSGQFF. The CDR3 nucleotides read TGTGCCAGCAGCTTGTTCTCGGGGCAGTTCTTC.

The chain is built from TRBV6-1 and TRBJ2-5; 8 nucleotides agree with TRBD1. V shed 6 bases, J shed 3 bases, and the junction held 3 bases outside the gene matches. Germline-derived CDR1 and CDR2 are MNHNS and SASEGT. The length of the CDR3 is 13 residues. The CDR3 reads CASSTTGEETQYF. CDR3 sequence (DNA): TGTGCCAGCAGCACGACAGGGGAAGAGACCCAGTACTTC.

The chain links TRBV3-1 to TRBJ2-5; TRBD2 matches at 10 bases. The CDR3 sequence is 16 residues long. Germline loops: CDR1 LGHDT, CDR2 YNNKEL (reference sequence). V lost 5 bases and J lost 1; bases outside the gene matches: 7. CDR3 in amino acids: CASSSRTSGIQETQYF. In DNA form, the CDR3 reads TGTGCCAGCAGCTCCCGGACTAGCGGAATCCAAGAGACCCAGTACTTC.

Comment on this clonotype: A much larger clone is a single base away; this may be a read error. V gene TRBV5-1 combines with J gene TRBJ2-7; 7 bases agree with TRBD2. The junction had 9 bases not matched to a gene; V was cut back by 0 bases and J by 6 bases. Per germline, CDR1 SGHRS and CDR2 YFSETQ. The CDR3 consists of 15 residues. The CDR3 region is CASSLAGGSGCEQYF. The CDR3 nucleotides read TGCGCCAGCAGCTTGGCGGGCGGGAGCGGATGCGAGCAGTACTTC.

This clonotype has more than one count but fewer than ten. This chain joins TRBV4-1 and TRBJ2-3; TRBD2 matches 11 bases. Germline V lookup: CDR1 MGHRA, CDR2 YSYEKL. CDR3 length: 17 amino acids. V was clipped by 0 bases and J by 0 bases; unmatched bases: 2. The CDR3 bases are TGCGCCAGCAGCCAAGATTCTAGCGGGAGGAGCACAGATACGCAGTATTTT. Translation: CASSQDSSGRSTDTQYF.